This T cell receptor beta chain was profiled in a study of vaccination and CD4 T cells after COVID-19. Sequencing of the DNA from cultured CD4+ T cells was carried out with the Oncomine TCR Beta short-read assay. TCRdb analysed the PCR reads with MiXCR anew, one entry per CDR3 protein. The table records about 23,000 distinct CDR3 sequences, roughly two fifths of them present only once. General study findings and limits: Only after vaccination were a median roughly 83% of convalescents' reactive clones seen.

Time point given: late sampling 161 to 241 days after vaccination in a few convalescent patients. Treatment noted: approximately nine-day PBMC culture with coronavirus spike peptide pools or control peptides (ViraFEST assay). Concerning this clonotype itself: Its antigen remains unknown.

The CDR3 runs to 13 residues. The V gene's germline CDR1 is KGHDR and CDR2 SFDVKD. V lost 3 bases to trimming and J lost 4 bases, with 6 bases between them. This chain joins TRBV24-1 and TRBJ2-1; D unclear. This clonotype originated in a human donor who had recovered from COVID-19. Here the sequenced sample was CD4+ T cells from blood, cultured in vitro, taken about 7 months after SARS-CoV-2 vaccination. The CDR3 reads CATSDMGYNEQFF. CDR3 DNA: TGTGCCACCAGTGATATGGGTTACAATGAGCAGTTCTTC.